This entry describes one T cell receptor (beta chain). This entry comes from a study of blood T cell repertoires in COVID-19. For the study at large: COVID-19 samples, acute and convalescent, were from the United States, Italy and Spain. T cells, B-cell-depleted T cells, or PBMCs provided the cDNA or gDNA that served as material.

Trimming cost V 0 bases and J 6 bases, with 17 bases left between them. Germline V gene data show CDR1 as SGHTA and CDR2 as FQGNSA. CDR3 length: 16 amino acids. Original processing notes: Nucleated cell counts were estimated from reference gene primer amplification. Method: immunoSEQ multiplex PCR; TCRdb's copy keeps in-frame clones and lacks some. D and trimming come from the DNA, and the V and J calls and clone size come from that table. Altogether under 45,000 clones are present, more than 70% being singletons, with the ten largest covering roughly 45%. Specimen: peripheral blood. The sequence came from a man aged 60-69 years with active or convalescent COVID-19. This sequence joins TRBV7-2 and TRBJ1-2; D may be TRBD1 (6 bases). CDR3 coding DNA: TGTGCCAGCAGCTTAGCGACCGTACCAGGGGCACATGGCTACACCTTC. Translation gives CASSLATVPGAHGYTF. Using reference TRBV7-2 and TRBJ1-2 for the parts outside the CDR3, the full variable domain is GAGVSQSPSNKVTEKGKDVELRCDPISGHTALYWYRQSLGQGLEFLIYFQGNSAPDKSGLPSDRFSAERTGGSVSTLTIQRTQQEDSAVYLCASSLATVPGAHGYTFGSGTRLTVV.